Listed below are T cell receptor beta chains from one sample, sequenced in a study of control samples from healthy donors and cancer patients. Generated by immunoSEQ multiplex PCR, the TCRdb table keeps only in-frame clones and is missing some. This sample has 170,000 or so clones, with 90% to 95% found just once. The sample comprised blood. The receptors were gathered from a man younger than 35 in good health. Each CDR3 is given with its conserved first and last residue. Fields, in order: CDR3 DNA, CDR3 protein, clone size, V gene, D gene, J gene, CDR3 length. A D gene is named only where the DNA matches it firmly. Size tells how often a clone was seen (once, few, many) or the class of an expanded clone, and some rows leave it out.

cdr3_nt: TGTGCTAGTGGTTTGGTCTTTGCGGCTTTCTTT; cdr3_aa: CASGLVFAAFF; clone_size: NA; v_call: TRBV12-5; d_call: NA; j_call: TRBJ1-1; cdr3_length: 11
cdr3_nt: TGTGCCAGCAGCCAGGGGTCGGGTGGAAACACCATATATTTT; cdr3_aa: CASSQGSGGNTIYF; clone_size: once; v_call: TRBV3-1/TRBV3-2; d_call: NA; j_call: TRBJ1-3; cdr3_length: 14
cdr3_nt: TGTGCCAGCAGCGGGGGGCAGGGGCAATTTGGGGAGCAGTACTTC; cdr3_aa: CASSGGQGQFGEQYF; clone_size: NA; v_call: TRBV6-5; d_call: NA; j_call: TRBJ2-7; cdr3_length: 15
cdr3_nt: TGTGCCAGCAGCTTGAACGGGGGGGCCCGGGAGCAGTTCTTC; cdr3_aa: CASSLNGGAREQFF; clone_size: once; v_call: TRBV11-3; d_call: TRBD2; j_call: TRBJ2-1; cdr3_length: 14
cdr3_nt: TGTGCCAGCAGTTTTGATAGCGGCAGCACCGGGGAGCTGTTTTTT; cdr3_aa: CASSFDSGSTGELFF; clone_size: NA; v_call: TRBV28; d_call: NA; j_call: TRBJ2-2; cdr3_length: 15
cdr3_nt: TGTGCTAGTGGTGTAGGACAAACGGGGCAAGAGACCCAGTACTTC; cdr3_aa: CASGVGQTGQETQYF; clone_size: NA; v_call: TRBV12-5; d_call: NA; j_call: TRBJ2-5; cdr3_length: 15
cdr3_nt: TGTGCCAGTAGTATAGGAGTCGGAGGGGGCTATGGCTACACCTTC; cdr3_aa: CASSIGVGGGYGYTF; clone_size: NA; v_call: TRBV19; d_call: NA; j_call: TRBJ1-2; cdr3_length: 15
cdr3_nt: TGTGCCAGCGGTACAGGGGGTGGGTCACCCCTCCACTTT; cdr3_aa: CASGTGGGSPLHF; clone_size: NA; v_call: TRBV25-1; d_call: TRBD1; j_call: TRBJ1-6; cdr3_length: 13
cdr3_nt: TGCGCCAGCAGCTTGGTTTGGGAGAATGAGCAGTTCTTC; cdr3_aa: CASSLVWENEQFF; clone_size: once; v_call: TRBV5-1; d_call: NA; j_call: TRBJ2-1; cdr3_length: 13
cdr3_nt: TGTGCCAGCAGCCTCCAGGAGACCCAGTACTTC; cdr3_aa: CASSLQETQYF; clone_size: NA; v_call: TRBV11-2; d_call: NA; j_call: TRBJ2-5; cdr3_length: 11
cdr3_nt: TGTGCCAGCAGCCCGGGGACCGGGGAGCTGTTTTTT; cdr3_aa: CASSPGTGELFF; clone_size: NA; v_call: TRBV5-4; d_call: NA; j_call: TRBJ2-2; cdr3_length: 12
cdr3_nt: TGTGCCATCAGCCGACAGGGGGCGGAAAAACTGTTTTTT; cdr3_aa: CAISRQGAEKLFF; clone_size: NA; v_call: TRBV10-3; d_call: TRBD1; j_call: TRBJ1-4; cdr3_length: 13
cdr3_nt: TGTGCCTGGAGTAGGTTTAAGGGATCTAATGAAAAACTGTTTTTT; cdr3_aa: CAWSRFKGSNEKLFF; clone_size: NA; v_call: TRBV30; d_call: NA; j_call: TRBJ1-4; cdr3_length: 15
cdr3_nt: TGCGCCAGCAGCCAAGGCGACAGGGGAACGTCACCCCTCCACTTT; cdr3_aa: CASSQGDRGTSPLHF; clone_size: NA; v_call: TRBV4-1; d_call: TRBD1; j_call: TRBJ1-6; cdr3_length: 15
cdr3_nt: TGTGCCAGCAGCCTGCGGGCAGTCTACCCTCCCAACGAGCAGTACTTC; cdr3_aa: CASSLRAVYPPNEQYF; clone_size: NA; v_call: TRBV27; d_call: NA; j_call: TRBJ2-7; cdr3_length: 16
cdr3_nt: TGTGCCAGCATACCCTCCGACAACTACAATGAGCAGTTCTTC; cdr3_aa: CASIPSDNYNEQFF; clone_size: NA; v_call: TRBV27; d_call: NA; j_call: TRBJ2-1; cdr3_length: 14
cdr3_nt: TGTGCCAGCAGCGTTCTGGACAGGAACACTGAAGCTTTCTTT; cdr3_aa: CASSVLDRNTEAFF; clone_size: NA; v_call: TRBV9; d_call: NA; j_call: TRBJ1-1; cdr3_length: 14
cdr3_nt: TGTGCCAGCAGCCTTTGGAGGGCGCGTGAGGCGAACACTGAAGCTTTCTTT; cdr3_aa: CASSLWRAREANTEAFF; clone_size: NA; v_call: TRBV3-1/TRBV3-2; d_call: NA; j_call: TRBJ1-1; cdr3_length: 17
cdr3_nt: TGTGCCAGTAGTAAGGGTATACAGGGGTACGAGCAGTACTTC; cdr3_aa: CASSKGIQGYEQYF; clone_size: NA; v_call: TRBV19; d_call: TRBD1; j_call: TRBJ2-7; cdr3_length: 14
cdr3_nt: TGTGCCACCAGCAGAGTTACAGGGACAGTCGAAGTGCGCGAGCAGTACTTC; cdr3_aa: CATSRVTGTVEVREQYF; clone_size: once; v_call: TRBV15; d_call: TRBD1; j_call: TRBJ2-7; cdr3_length: 17
cdr3_nt: TGTGCCACCAGTGATTTGAACAGGGAGACGCAGTATTTT; cdr3_aa: CATSDLNRETQYF; clone_size: NA; v_call: TRBV24-1; d_call: NA; j_call: TRBJ2-3; cdr3_length: 13
cdr3_nt: TGTGCCAGCAGCTGGACGCAGGGAAACACCATATATTTT; cdr3_aa: CASSWTQGNTIYF; clone_size: NA; v_call: TRBV11-2; d_call: NA; j_call: TRBJ1-3; cdr3_length: 13
cdr3_nt: TGTGCCAGCAGCTTAGGTGCGGGGGTCTCCTACAATGAGCAGTTCTTC; cdr3_aa: CASSLGAGVSYNEQFF; clone_size: NA; v_call: TRBV7-8; d_call: TRBD2; j_call: TRBJ2-1; cdr3_length: 16
cdr3_nt: TGTGCCAGTCTCGGCTCTCAGGGAGCGGGCGAGCAGTACTTC; cdr3_aa: CASLGSQGAGEQYF; clone_size: few; v_call: TRBV27; d_call: NA; j_call: TRBJ2-7; cdr3_length: 14
cdr3_nt: TGTGCCAGCAAGAGTACGTTGAACACTGAAGCTTTCTTT; cdr3_aa: CASKSTLNTEAFF; clone_size: NA; v_call: TRBV28; d_call: NA; j_call: TRBJ1-1; cdr3_length: 13
cdr3_nt: TGCAGCTGGATGGGGGGACAAGAGACCCAGTACTTC; cdr3_aa: CSWMGGQETQYF; clone_size: NA; v_call: TRBV29-1; d_call: NA; j_call: TRBJ2-5; cdr3_length: 12
cdr3_nt: TGTGCCTGGAGTGTACCCGGACGGACGAATCGGCCCCAGCATTTT; cdr3_aa: CAWSVPGRTNRPQHF; clone_size: NA; v_call: TRBV30; d_call: NA; j_call: TRBJ1-5; cdr3_length: 15
cdr3_nt: TGTGCCAGCTCACCGACTCCGGGACAGGGTGGCGGCTACACCTTC; cdr3_aa: CASSPTPGQGGGYTF; clone_size: NA; v_call: TRBV18; d_call: TRBD1; j_call: TRBJ1-2; cdr3_length: 15
cdr3_nt: TGTGCCAGCAGCCAAGGAAGCGTCGACTATGGCTACACCTTC; cdr3_aa: CASSQGSVDYGYTF; clone_size: NA; v_call: TRBV3-1/TRBV3-2; d_call: NA; j_call: TRBJ1-2; cdr3_length: 14
cdr3_nt: TGTGCCAGCAGAGTAGCGGGTAACGTTGAGCAGTACTTC; cdr3_aa: CASRVAGNVEQYF; clone_size: once; v_call: TRBV6-5; d_call: TRBD2; j_call: TRBJ2-7; cdr3_length: 13
cdr3_nt: TGTGCCAGCAGTCTGAGGTACCTGAACACTGAAGCTTTCTTT; cdr3_aa: CASSLRYLNTEAFF; clone_size: NA; v_call: TRBV27; d_call: NA; j_call: TRBJ1-1; cdr3_length: 14
cdr3_nt: TGTGCCAGCAGCCAAGCAGAGGGAACCTTGGAGCAGTTCTTC; cdr3_aa: CASSQAEGTLEQFF; clone_size: NA; v_call: TRBV3-1/TRBV3-2; d_call: NA; j_call: TRBJ2-1; cdr3_length: 14
cdr3_nt: TGTGCCAGTAGTACCTGGGACAGGGACTACGAGCAGTACTTC; cdr3_aa: CASSTWDRDYEQYF; clone_size: NA; v_call: TRBV19; d_call: TRBD1; j_call: TRBJ2-7; cdr3_length: 14
cdr3_nt: TGTGCCAGCAGTCTCGGGAGCGGGGGTGAAGCTTTCTTT; cdr3_aa: CASSLGSGGEAFF; clone_size: once; v_call: TRBV2; d_call: NA; j_call: TRBJ1-1; cdr3_length: 13
cdr3_nt: TGTGCCAGTAGTATTTGGTGGCAGGGGGCTGGATACAATGAGCAGTTCTTC; cdr3_aa: CASSIWWQGAGYNEQFF; clone_size: NA; v_call: TRBV19; d_call: TRBD1; j_call: TRBJ2-1; cdr3_length: 17
cdr3_nt: TGCGCCAGCAGCCAAGATTCCCGGAGGGACGTAGCCAAAAACATTCAGTACTTC; cdr3_aa: CASSQDSRRDVAKNIQYF; clone_size: NA; v_call: TRBV4-1; d_call: NA; j_call: TRBJ2-4; cdr3_length: 18